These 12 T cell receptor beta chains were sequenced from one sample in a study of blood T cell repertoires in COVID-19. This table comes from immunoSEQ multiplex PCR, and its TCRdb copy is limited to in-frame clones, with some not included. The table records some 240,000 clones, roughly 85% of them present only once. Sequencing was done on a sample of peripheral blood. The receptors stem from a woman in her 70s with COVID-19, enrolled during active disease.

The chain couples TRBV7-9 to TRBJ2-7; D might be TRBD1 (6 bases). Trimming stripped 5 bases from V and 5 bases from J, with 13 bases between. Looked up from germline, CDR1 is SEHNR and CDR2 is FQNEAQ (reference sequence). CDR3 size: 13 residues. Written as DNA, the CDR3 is TGTGCCAGCAGCAGAGAACAGGGCCACGAGCAGTACTTC. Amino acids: CASSREQGHEQYF. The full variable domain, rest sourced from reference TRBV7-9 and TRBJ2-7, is DTGVSQNPRHKITKRGQNVTFRCDPISEHNRLYWYRQTLGQGPEFLTYFQNEAQLEKSRLLSDRFSAERPKGSFSTLEIQRTEQGDSAMYLCASSREQGHEQYFGPGTRLTVT.

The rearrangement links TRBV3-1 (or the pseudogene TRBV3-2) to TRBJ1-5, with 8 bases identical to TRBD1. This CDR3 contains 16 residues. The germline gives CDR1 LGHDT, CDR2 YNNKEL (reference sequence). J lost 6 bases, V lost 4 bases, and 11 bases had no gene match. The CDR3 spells CASSPTFTGGGQPQHF. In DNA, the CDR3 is TGTGCCAGCAGCCCGACCTTTACAGGGGGAGGTCAGCCCCAGCATTTT.

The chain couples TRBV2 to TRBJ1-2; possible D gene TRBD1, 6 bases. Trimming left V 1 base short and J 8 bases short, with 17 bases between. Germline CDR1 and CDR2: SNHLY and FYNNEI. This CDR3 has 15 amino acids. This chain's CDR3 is CASSEGQGRVGGYTF. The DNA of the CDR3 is TGTGCCAGCAGTGAAGGCCAGGGGAGGGTCGGCGGCTACACCTTC. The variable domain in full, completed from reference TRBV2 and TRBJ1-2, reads EPEVTQTPSHQVTQMGQEVILRCVPISNHLYFYWYRQILGQKVEFLVSFYNNEISEKSEIFDDQFSVERPDGSNFTLKIRSTKLEDSAMYFCASSEGQGRVGGYTFGSGTRLTVV.

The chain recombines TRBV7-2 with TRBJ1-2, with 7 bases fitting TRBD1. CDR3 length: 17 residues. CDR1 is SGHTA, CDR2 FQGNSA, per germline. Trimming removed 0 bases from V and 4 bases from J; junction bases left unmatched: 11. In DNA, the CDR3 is TGTGCCAGCAGCTTAGCGGCAGGGACAGAGGGCCTCTATGGCTACACCTTC. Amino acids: CASSLAAGTEGLYGYTF. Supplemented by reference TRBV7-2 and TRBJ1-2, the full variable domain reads GAGVSQSPSNKVTEKGKDVELRCDPISGHTALYWYRQSLGQGLEFLIYFQGNSAPDKSGLPSDRFSAERTGGSVSTLTIQRTQQEDSAVYLCASSLAAGTEGLYGYTFGSGTRLTVV.

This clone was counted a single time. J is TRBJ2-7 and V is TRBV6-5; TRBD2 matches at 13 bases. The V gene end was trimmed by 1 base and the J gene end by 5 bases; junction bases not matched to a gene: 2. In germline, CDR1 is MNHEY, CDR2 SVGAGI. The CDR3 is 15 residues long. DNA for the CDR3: TGTGCCAGCAGTTACTTCGGACTAGCGGGAGACGAGCAGTACTTC. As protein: CASSYFGLAGDEQYF.

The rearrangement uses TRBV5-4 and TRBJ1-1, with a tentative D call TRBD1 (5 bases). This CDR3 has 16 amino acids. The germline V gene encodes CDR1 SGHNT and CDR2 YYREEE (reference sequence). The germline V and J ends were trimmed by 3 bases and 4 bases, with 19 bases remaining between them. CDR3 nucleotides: TGTGCCAGCAGCTCCTCAAATCTTAGACAGATCACTGAAGCTTTCTTT. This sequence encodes CASSSSNLRQITEAFF.

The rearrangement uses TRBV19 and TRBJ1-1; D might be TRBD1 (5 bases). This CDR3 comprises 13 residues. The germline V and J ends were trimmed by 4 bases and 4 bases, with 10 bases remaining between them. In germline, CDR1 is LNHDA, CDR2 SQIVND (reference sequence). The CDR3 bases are TGTGCCAGTAGTAGACAGCTTAGCACTGAAGCTTTCTTT. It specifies CASSRQLSTEAFF.

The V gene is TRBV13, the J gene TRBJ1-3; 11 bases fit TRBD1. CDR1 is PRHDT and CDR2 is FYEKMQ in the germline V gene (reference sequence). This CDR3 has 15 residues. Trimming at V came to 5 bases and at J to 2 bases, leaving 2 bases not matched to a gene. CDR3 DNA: TGTGCCAGCAGCCTGGGACAGGGGGCTGGAAACACCATATATTTT. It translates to CASSLGQGAGNTIYF.

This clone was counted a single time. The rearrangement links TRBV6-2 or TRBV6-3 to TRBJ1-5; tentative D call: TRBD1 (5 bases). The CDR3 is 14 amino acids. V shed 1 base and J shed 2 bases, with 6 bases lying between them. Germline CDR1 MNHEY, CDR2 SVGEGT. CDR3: CASSYWGGNQPQHF. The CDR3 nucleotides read TGTGCCAGCAGTTACTGGGGGGGCAATCAGCCCCAGCATTTT.

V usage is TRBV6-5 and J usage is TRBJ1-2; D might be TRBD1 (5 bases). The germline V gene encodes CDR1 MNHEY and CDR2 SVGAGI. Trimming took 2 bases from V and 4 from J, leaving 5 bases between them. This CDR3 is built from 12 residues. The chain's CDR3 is CASSYDSYGYTF. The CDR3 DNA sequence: TGTGCCAGCAGTTACGACAGCTATGGCTACACCTTC.

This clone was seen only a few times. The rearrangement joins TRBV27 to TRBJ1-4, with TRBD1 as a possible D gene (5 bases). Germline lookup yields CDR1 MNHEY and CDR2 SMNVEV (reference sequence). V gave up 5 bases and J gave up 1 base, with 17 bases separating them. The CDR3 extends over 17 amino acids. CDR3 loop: CASSRYQGLGTNEKLFF. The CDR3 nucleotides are TGTGCCAGCAGTAGATACCAGGGTTTGGGAACTAATGAAAAACTGTTTTTT.

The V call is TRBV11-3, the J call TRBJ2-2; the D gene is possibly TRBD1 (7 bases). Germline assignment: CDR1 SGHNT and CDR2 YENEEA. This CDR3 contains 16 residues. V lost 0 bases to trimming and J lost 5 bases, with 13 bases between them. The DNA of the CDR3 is TGTGCCAGCAGCTTAGACCGGCAGGGGGGAACCGGGGAGCTGTTTTTT. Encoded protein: CASSLDRQGGTGELFF.